Below, one T cell receptor beta chain is given with its context. This specimen comes from a study of blood T cell repertoires in COVID-19. Background on the study: Whether acute or convalescent, the COVID-19 samples came from the United States, Italy and Spain. T cells, B-cell-depleted T cells, or PBMCs provided the cDNA or gDNA that served as material.

In the source study's methods: Scientists estimated how many nucleated cells there were by amplifying reference gene primers. This table comes from immunoSEQ multiplex PCR, and its TCRdb copy is limited to in-frame clones, with some not included. The D gene and trimming were derived from the DNA, and the V and J assignments and clone size from that table. The table includes about 80,000 clones, around 91% detected once. This TCR derives from a man between 70 and 80 years old with active or convalescent COVID-19. The sample was peripheral blood.

The CDR3 reads CASSESIPPGNTIYF. CDR3 coding DNA: TGTGCCAGCAGTGAATCCATCCCCCCTGGAAACACCATATATTTT. The chain combines TRBV6-1 with TRBJ1-3; D call uncertain. Per the germline V gene, CDR1 is MNHNS and CDR2 is SASEGT. The V end lost 2 bases, the J end lost 2 bases, and 10 bases lay between the germline ends. There are 15 residues in the CDR3.